The 16 T cell receptor beta chains listed next were all sequenced from one sample in a study of T cells in Graves' hyperthyroidism and ophthalmopathy. Template material for amplifying TCR beta CDR3 regions consisted of RNA transcripts. The HTBI set primed first-round TCR CDR3 RT-PCR. TCRdb re-derived calls from the multiplex PCR reads in MiXCR, one entry per CDR3 protein. This sample carries 600,000 to 750,000 distinct CDR3 sequences, 17% of them seen once, and the ten largest clones take about 14%. Sequencing was carried out using blood. These receptors originate from a man aged 45 to 65 with Graves' hyperthyroidism.

This clonotype came up a few times. The CDR3 sequence is CASQGEFSYNSPLHF. CDR3 DNA sequence: TGCGCCAGCCAGGGGGAGTTCTCCTATAATTCACCCCTCCACTTT. This rearrangement joins TRBV10-2 to TRBJ1-6, with 7 bases identical to TRBD1. CDR1 WSHSY and CDR2 SAAADI come from the germline V gene. This CDR3 has 15 amino acids. V dropped 8 bases and J dropped 0; count of bases not matched to a gene: 4.

This clonotype was recorded at least ten times. The genes are TRBV13 and TRBJ2-3; 7 nucleotides align to TRBD2. Germline V gives CDR1 PRHDT, CDR2 FYEKMQ (reference sequence). The CDR3 has 15 residues. The junction had 7 bases not matched to a gene; V was cut back by 3 bases and J by 4 bases. CDR3 region: CASSLVGGSADTQYF. CDR3 bases: TGTGCCAGCAGCTTGGTGGGCGGGAGTGCAGATACGCAGTATTTT.

This chain links TRBV19 with TRBJ1-1; 7 nucleotides match TRBD1. Germline V gene sequence: CDR1 LNHDA, CDR2 SQIVND (reference sequence). V shed 8 bases and J 7 bases; nucleotides not matched to a gene: 7. CDR3 length: 12 residues. CDR3 sequence: CASVDRAGEAFF. The CDR3 DNA reads TGTGCCAGTGTAGACAGGGCCGGTGAAGCTTTCTTT.

The J gene is TRBJ1-2, the V gene TRBV20-1, with D hard to call. Trimming removed 1 base from V and 7 bases from J, with 10 bases in between. The germline gives CDR1 DFQATT, CDR2 SNEGSKA (reference sequence). This CDR3 contains 12 residues. CDR3 nucleotide sequence: TGCAGTGCTAGAGGACCCTCCAGTGGCTACACCTTC. Translated, it gives CSARGPSSGYTF.

This chain links TRBV14 with TRBJ1-1, with D perhaps matching TRBD1 (5 bases). Between the trimmed V and J ends, which lost 3 bases and 3 bases, there was a span of 11 bases. The CDR3 contains 14 residues. The germline V gene encodes CDR1 SGHDN and CDR2 FVKESK. The CDR3 region is CASSHDDRHTEAFF. The DNA for the CDR3 is TGTGCCAGCAGCCACGACGACAGACACACTGAAGCTTTCTTT.

This rearrangement joins TRBV5-1 to TRBJ1-5, with 7 bases fitting TRBD1. V lost 4 bases to trimming and J lost 3 bases; unmatched junction nucleotides: 4. The CDR3 runs to 14 residues. Per germline, CDR1 SGHRS and CDR2 YFSETQ. In nucleotides, the CDR3 is TGCGCCAGCAGCAAAGGGGGCAACAATCAGCCCCAGCATTTT. It translates to CASSKGGNNQPQHF.

This clonotype turned up a few times. The J gene is TRBJ2-1, the V gene TRBV7-9; D is unclear. The V end lost 3 bases, the J end lost 7 bases, and 7 bases lay between the germline ends. Germline CDR1 is SEHNR and CDR2 is FQNEAQ (reference sequence). The length of the CDR3 is 12 residues. CDR3 sequence: CASSFIWNEQFF. CDR3 nucleotide sequence: TGTGCCAGCAGCTTTATCTGGAATGAGCAGTTCTTC.

In its sample, this clonotype was seen many times. V and J are TRBV27 and TRBJ2-2; D not certain. Trimming cost V 10 bases and J 6 bases, with 12 bases left between them. Per germline, CDR1 MNHEY and CDR2 SMNVEV (reference sequence). CDR3 length: 12 amino acids. As DNA, the CDR3 is TGTGCCACCCGTCTTTTCTCCGGGGAGCTGTTTTTT. This sequence encodes CATRLFSGELFF.

The chain links TRBV14 to TRBJ2-1, with 7 bases fitting TRBD2. The germline V gene has CDR1 SGHDN and CDR2 FVKESK. The J segment lost 0 bases and the V segment lost 4 bases, leaving 15 bases of the junction unmatched. The CDR3 sequence is 19 residues long. The CDR3 sequence is CASSLKVRSGISSYNEQFF. CDR3 nucleotide sequence: TGTGCCAGCAGCCTTAAAGTAAGGAGCGGGATTAGCTCCTACAATGAGCAGTTCTTC. Supplemented by reference TRBV14 and TRBJ2-1, the full variable domain reads EAGVTQFPSHSVIEKGQTVTLRCDPISGHDNLYWYRRVMGKEIKFLLHFVKESKQDESGMPNNRFLAERTGGTYSTLKVQPAELEDSGVYFCASSLKVRSGISSYNEQFFGPGTRLTVL.

CDR3 DNA: TGCAGCGTAATACTGGGACAGGAGCCCTACGAGCAGTACTTC. This codes for CSVILGQEPYEQYF. V usage is TRBV29-1 and J usage is TRBJ2-7; TRBD1 aligns across 8 bases. V shed 6 bases, J shed 2 bases, and the junction held 9 bases outside the gene matches. The CDR3 is 14 residues long. Germline V lookup: CDR1 SQVTM, CDR2 ANQGSEA.

This clonotype was detected only a few times. V usage is TRBV5-6 and J usage is TRBJ1-6; 12 bases agree with TRBD1. Losses at the gene ends were 2 bases for V and 7 bases for J; bases not matched to a gene: 7. Germline-derived CDR1 and CDR2 are SGHDT and YYEEEE. The CDR3 consists of 17 residues. CDR3 sequence (DNA): TGTGCCAGCAGCTTCTCCGGGACAGGGGGCGGAAATTCACCCCTCCACTTT. It encodes CASSFSGTGGGNSPLHF.

The J gene is TRBJ2-2, the V gene TRBV27; D remains unclear. This CDR3 region has 13 residues. With 6 bases removed from V and 1 base from J, the gap between germline ends came to 6 bases. Germline CDR1 is MNHEY and CDR2 is SMNVEV (reference sequence). The CDR3 DNA follows: TGTGCCAGCAGCGTCCTGAACACCGGGGAGCTGTTTTTT. Protein sequence: CASSVLNTGELFF.

This clonotype was seen many times. This rearrangement joins TRBV11-2 to TRBJ2-1, with 8 bases identical to TRBD1. The germline CDR1 and CDR2 sequences are SGHAT and FQNNGV. V shed 0 bases, J shed 2 bases, and the junction held 6 bases outside the gene matches. The length of the CDR3 is 17 residues. Here the CDR3 DNA reads TGTGCCAGCAGCTTAGACCGGACAGGGTCAGCCTACAATGAGCAGTTCTTC. This sequence encodes CASSLDRTGSAYNEQFF.

The chain recombines TRBV11-2 with TRBJ2-2; D is perhaps TRBD1 or TRBD2 (5 bases each). The CDR3 is 15 amino acids. Trimming took off 5 bases at V and 4 bases at J, with 14 bases between the two ends. Germline lookup yields CDR1 SGHAT and CDR2 FQNNGV. CDR3 loop: CASSPLSGSTGELFF. The CDR3 DNA sequence: TGTGCCAGCAGCCCTCTCTCAGGGAGCACCGGGGAGCTGTTTTTT.

This clonotype was seen a few times. The chain links TRBV18 to TRBJ2-5, with D uncertain. Per germline, CDR1 KGHSH and CDR2 LQKENI. Trimming left V 0 bases short and J 0 bases short, with 5 bases between. The CDR3 is made up of 14 amino acids. In nucleotides, the CDR3 is TGTGCCAGCTCACCACCGATGTACCAAGAGACCCAGTACTTC. Protein: CASSPPMYQETQYF.

This clonotype was found many times. CDR3: CASSTGSSGRALYEQYF. DNA of the CDR3: TGTGCCAGCAGTACGGGCTCTAGCGGGAGGGCCCTCTACGAGCAGTACTTC. This chain joins TRBV27 and TRBJ2-7; TRBD2 matches at 12 bases. V shed 5 bases, J shed 3 bases, and the junction held 11 bases outside the gene matches. The length of the CDR3 is 17 residues. Germline V gene data show CDR1 as MNHEY and CDR2 as SMNVEV (reference sequence).